The sequence of this T cell receptor (beta chain) was determined in a study of blood T cell repertoires in COVID-19 (dated by TCRdb to the early 2020s). About the study as a whole: Samples from collaborators originated in the United States, Italy and Spain and spanned both the acute and convalescent phases of COVID-19. Samples came from the ongoing ImmuneRACE study (first 160 participants) plus 1,254 subjects from 6 global collaborators. The prospective study material was composed of cDNA or gDNA derived from T cells, B-cell-depleted T cells, or PBMCs. HLA class I and class II types, where available, came from metadata supplied by the sample provider rather than from assay-based typing. The repertoires were released in a freely available public database meant as a resource for research on the immune response to SARS-CoV-2. Nearly every sample came with metadata listing a de-identified subject ID, COVID-19 status, age in years and sex. Deeply sampled blood TCRbeta repertoires from subjects exposed to, actively infected with, or recovered from COVID-19 were included in the dataset. Here is what the overall study found, with its caveats: The quantity of clinical and demographic metadata differed by source and by participant and was supplied without curation.

The cysteine opens and the phenylalanine closes a CDR3 of 15 amino acids. CDR3 DNA only is kept here, 45 bases in frame from base 1. Based on the germline V gene, the CDR1 and CDR2 sequences are LGHNA and YNFKEQ. V loses 6 bases, J loses 4 bases, and the germline ends lie 16 bases apart. In Seattle, one collaborating source enrolled patients while the infection was active and tracked those patients longitudinally over the course of disease. Collaborating institutions collected whole blood in K2EDTA tubes following their own protocols. For TCRbeta analysis, collaborator samples were shipped as frozen whole blood, as isolated PBMCs, or as DNA extracted from either sample type. The immunoSEQ Assay, a bias-controlled multiplex PCR, was used to amplify TCRbeta CDR3 regions from genomic DNA. In the source study's methods: Nucleated cell counts per sample were estimated from amplification of reference gene primers within the assay. Sequence reads were collapsed and filtered to measure the absolute abundance of every unique TCRbeta CDR3 rearrangement. For each sample, productive Simpson clonality was calculated as the square root of Simpson's diversity index over productive rearrangements. Imported from immuneACCESS, the table was reduced by TCRdb to in-frame sequences with V and J called. These copies leave out some clones; in studies compared against another copy, an unresolved V gene accounts for under half, and the cause of the remainder is not known. D and trimming were read from the DNA, whereas the V and J calls and clone size are those reported in that table. This sample comprises about 120,000 clones, around 85% of them detected only once. The ten top clones hold more than 5% of the sample.

As to this clone: This clone's antigen is unknown. Base qualities are not provided; no much larger clone lies one nucleotide away.

The sequence links TRBV4-2 to TRBJ1-3; a weak D assignment points to TRBD1 (6 bases agree). The sequencing sample was made of peripheral blood. The TCR comes from an older woman with COVID-19, enrolled during active disease. CDR3 loop: CASSEQGVGGNTIYF. Read as DNA, the sequence is TGTGCCAGCAGTGAACAGGGAGTGGGAGGAAACACCATATATTTT.